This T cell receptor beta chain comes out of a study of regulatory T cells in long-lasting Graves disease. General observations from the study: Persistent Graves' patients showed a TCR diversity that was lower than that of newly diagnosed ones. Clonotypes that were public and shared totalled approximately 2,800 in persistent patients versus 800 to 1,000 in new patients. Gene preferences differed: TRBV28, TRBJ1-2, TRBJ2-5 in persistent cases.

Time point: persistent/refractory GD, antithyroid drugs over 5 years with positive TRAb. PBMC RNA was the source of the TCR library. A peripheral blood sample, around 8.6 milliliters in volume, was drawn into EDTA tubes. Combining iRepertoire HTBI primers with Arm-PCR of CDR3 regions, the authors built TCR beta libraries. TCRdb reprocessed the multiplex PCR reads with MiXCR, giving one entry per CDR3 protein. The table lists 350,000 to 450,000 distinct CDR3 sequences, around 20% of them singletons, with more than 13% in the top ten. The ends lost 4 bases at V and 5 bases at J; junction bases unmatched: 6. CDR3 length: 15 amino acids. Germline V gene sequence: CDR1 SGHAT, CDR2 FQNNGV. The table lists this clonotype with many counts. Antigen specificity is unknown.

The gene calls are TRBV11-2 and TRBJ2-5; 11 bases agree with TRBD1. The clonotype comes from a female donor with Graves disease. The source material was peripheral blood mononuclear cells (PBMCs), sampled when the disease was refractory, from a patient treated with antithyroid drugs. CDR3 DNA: TGTGCCAGCAGCTCCCGGACAGGGGGCCCGGAGACCCAGTACTTC. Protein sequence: CASSSRTGGPETQYF.